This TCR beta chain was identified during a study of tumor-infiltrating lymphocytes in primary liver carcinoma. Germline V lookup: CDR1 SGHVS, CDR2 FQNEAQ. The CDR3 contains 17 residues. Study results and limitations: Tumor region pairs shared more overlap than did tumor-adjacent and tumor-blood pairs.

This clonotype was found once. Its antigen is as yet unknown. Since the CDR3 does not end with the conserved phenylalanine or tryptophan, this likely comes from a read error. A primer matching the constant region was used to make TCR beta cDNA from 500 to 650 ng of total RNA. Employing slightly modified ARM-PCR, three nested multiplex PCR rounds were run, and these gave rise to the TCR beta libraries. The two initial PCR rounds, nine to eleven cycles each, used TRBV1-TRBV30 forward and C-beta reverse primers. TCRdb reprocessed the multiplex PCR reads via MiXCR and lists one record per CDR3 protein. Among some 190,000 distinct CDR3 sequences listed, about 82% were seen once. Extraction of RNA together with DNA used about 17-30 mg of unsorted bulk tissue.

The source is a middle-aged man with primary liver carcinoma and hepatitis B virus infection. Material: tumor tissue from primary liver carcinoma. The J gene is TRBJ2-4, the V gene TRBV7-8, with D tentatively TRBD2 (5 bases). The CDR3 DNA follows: TGTGCCAGCAGCCCCCTTTCCAGCGGATTAGCCAAAAACATGCAGTACTTA. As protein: CASSPLSSGLAKNMQYL.